The 23 T cell receptor beta chains below come from one sample, sequenced in a study of identical twins. TCRdb independently ran MiXCR on the 5' RACE reads; one entry per CDR3 protein. The sample lists hundreds of thousands of distinct CDR3 sequences, 12% occurring once. These same data were also listed under a study on yellow fever vaccine responses in identical twins.

Sequencing was done on a sample of CD8+ T cells sorted from blood. These receptors originate from a woman in her late teens or twenties in good health.

The chain links TRBV13 to TRBJ2-2; TRBD1 is a possible D gene (5 bases). V lost 5 bases to trimming and J lost 2 bases, with 12 bases between them. Looked up from germline, CDR1 is PRHDT and CDR2 is FYEKMQ (reference sequence). CDR3 length equals 15 residues. The CDR3 bases are TGTGCCAGCAGCGACAGAAAGCGTAACACCGGGGAGCTGTTTTTT. This encodes CASSDRKRNTGELFF.

In this sample, this clonotype turned up a few times. V gene TRBV7-9 combines with J gene TRBJ2-1; D perhaps matches TRBD2 (6 bases). Looked up from germline, CDR1 is SEHNR and CDR2 is FQNEAQ (reference sequence). The CDR3 has 16 amino acids. Between the trimmed V and J ends, which lost 1 base and 6 bases, there was a span of 16 bases. The CDR3 bases are TGTGCCAGCAGCTTAGAGGGTGGGGGGAGCATCAATGAGCAGTTCTTC. Protein sequence: CASSLEGGGSINEQFF.

This chain links TRBV6-5 with TRBJ2-7, with 8 bases that match TRBD1. This CDR3 is built from 19 residues. V shed 4 bases and J 2 bases; nucleotides not matched to a gene: 19. Germline V gives CDR1 MNHEY, CDR2 SVGAGI. CDR3 protein: CASSWRVPGGLAETYEQYF. The DNA for the CDR3 is TGTGCCAGCAGTTGGAGGGTGCCAGGGGGCCTAGCTGAGACCTACGAGCAGTACTTC.

This clonotype was detected many times. The V call is TRBV6-6, the J call TRBJ1-5, with D hard to call. CDR3 length equals 14 residues. V dropped 7 bases and J dropped 2 bases, with 12 bases sitting between them. CDR1 is MNHNY and CDR2 is SVGAGI in the germline V gene (reference sequence). CDR3 protein: CASTEDWGNQPQHF. The CDR3, as DNA: TGTGCCAGCACCGAAGACTGGGGCAATCAGCCCCAGCATTTT.

This clonotype was observed at least ten times. The rearrangement links TRBV20-1 to TRBJ2-7, with TRBD2 as a possible D gene (6 bases). The CDR3 spans 14 residues. Germline CDR1 is DFQATT and CDR2 is SNEGSKA (reference sequence). Trimming left V 6 bases short and J 3 bases short, with 18 bases between. CDR3 sequence reads: CSARDLDGYYEQYF. CDR3 DNA: TGCAGTGCAAGGGACTTAGACGGTTACTACGAGCAGTACTTC.

This clonotype was detected ten times or more. The rearrangement links TRBV4-1 to TRBJ2-3; 10 bases fit TRBD1. Germline V gives CDR1 MGHRA, CDR2 YSYEKL. Losses at the gene ends were 5 bases for V and 8 bases for J; bases not matched to a gene: 10. CDR3 length: 15 residues. The CDR3 spells CASSSWTGGWGTQYF. CDR3 sequence (DNA): TGCGCCAGCAGCTCTTGGACAGGGGGATGGGGTACGCAGTATTTT.

In its sample, this clonotype was seen a few times. The chain carries TRBV20-1 and TRBJ1-2; D gene uncertain. V was cut by 4 bases and J by 4 bases, with 16 bases left in between. Per the germline V gene, CDR1 is DFQATT and CDR2 is SNEGSKA (reference sequence). This CDR3 has 14 amino acids. CDR3 loop: CSANSKGGLYGYTF. CDR3 sequence (DNA): TGCAGTGCTAACTCTAAGGGAGGGCTCTATGGCTACACCTTC.

V is TRBV28 and J is TRBJ2-2; the match to TRBD1 covers 7 bases. The trim removed 5 bases at V and 1 base at J, leaving 10 bases unmatched. From germline, CDR1 is MDHEN and CDR2 SYDVKM. The CDR3 covers 17 residues. CDR3 DNA sequence: TGTGCCAGCAGTCGAACCCCGGGACAGCTGAACACCGGGGAGCTGTTTTTT. Amino acid sequence: CASSRTPGQLNTGELFF.

CDR3 protein: CASSFLAKAVPYNEQFF. CDR3 sequence (DNA): TGCGCCAGCAGCTTCTTAGCGAAAGCGGTTCCCTACAATGAGCAGTTCTTC. This chain connects TRBV5-1 to TRBJ2-1; D is perhaps TRBD2 (5 bases). The CDR3 length is 17 residues. V gave up 2 bases and J gave up 2 bases, with 17 bases separating them. Germline V lookup: CDR1 SGHRS, CDR2 YFSETQ.

The chain has TRBV12-3 or TRBV12-4 and TRBJ1-1; TRBD1 might be the D (5 bases). The CDR3 has 13 amino acids. With 6 bases removed from V and 2 bases from J, the gap between germline ends came to 10 bases. CDR3 amino acids: CASRGVRNTEAFF. The CDR3 DNA sequence: TGTGCCAGCAGAGGGGTTCGCAACACTGAAGCTTTCTTT.

With regard to this clonotype: An end of the junction differs from the germline gene, which may be a read error. The chain couples TRBV4-2 to TRBJ2-1; TRBD2 matches at 8 bases. From germline, CDR1 is LGHNA and CDR2 YNFKEQ. The CDR3 totals 16 residues. CDR3 nucleotide sequence: TGTGCCAGCAGCGAAGAATTAGGTAGCGGGGCCCGTGAGCAGTTCTTC. Its protein product is CASSEELGSGAREQFF.

This clonotype was picked up a small number of times. V and J are TRBV11-2 and TRBJ2-3, with 10 bases that match TRBD2. The V gene's germline CDR1 is SGHAT and CDR2 FQNNGV. The V gene end was trimmed by 1 base and the J gene end by 4 bases; junction bases not matched to a gene: 5. This CDR3 comprises 16 residues. The CDR3 reads CASSLALAGVSDTQYF. CDR3 in DNA: TGTGCCAGCAGCTTAGCCCTAGCGGGAGTGTCAGATACGCAGTATTTT.

The rearrangement joins TRBV12-3 or TRBV12-4 to TRBJ2-7, with 11 bases aligning to TRBD1. The V segment lost 5 bases and the J segment 6 bases; nucleotides outside the gene matches: 3. CDR3 length: 13 residues. The CDR3 coding sequence is TGTGCCAGCAGTCTAGGACAGGGGGCCGAGCAGTACGTC. The encoded protein is CASSLGQGAEQYV.

This clonotype turned up a few times. CDR3 DNA: TGTGCCAGCAGCCCCGCGCGTAGCACCGGGGAGCTGTTTTTT. Protein: CASSPARSTGELFF. This chain joins TRBV3-1 and TRBJ2-2; D is unresolved. CDR1 is LGHDT and CDR2 is YNNKEL in the germline V gene (reference sequence). This CDR3 has 14 residues. Deletions cut 4 bases from V and 4 bases from J, with 10 bases between.

This clonotype was seen a single time. The chain employs TRBV12-3 or TRBV12-4 and TRBJ2-1; the D gene is possibly TRBD2 (7 bases). Between the trimmed V and J ends, which lost 7 bases and 5 bases, there was a span of 18 bases. The CDR3 is 15 residues long. The CDR3 DNA follows: TGTGCCAGCACCTCCGAGGGGGGGAGTAACAATGAGCAGTTCTTC. Its protein product is CASTSEGGSNNEQFF.

This clonotype was seen only a few times. The chain joins TRBV6-1 to TRBJ2-1, with TRBD2 as a possible D gene (5 bases). The germline V gene encodes CDR1 MNHNS and CDR2 SASEGT. With 4 bases removed from V and 4 bases from J, the gap between germline ends came to 8 bases. The CDR3 has 13 amino acids. The CDR3 reads CASSGGRYNEQFF. Written as DNA, the CDR3 is TGTGCCAGCAGTGGAGGGCGTTACAATGAGCAGTTCTTC.

The J gene is TRBJ2-3, the V gene TRBV12-3 or TRBV12-4; 11 bases line up with TRBD1. The CDR3 spans 15 residues. J was trimmed by 2 bases and V by 4 bases; bases with no gene match: 2. The CDR3: CASSSGQGATDTQYF. The DNA for the CDR3 is TGTGCCAGCAGTTCAGGACAGGGGGCCACAGATACGCAGTATTTT.

This chain joins TRBV18 and TRBJ2-5; D is ambiguous. V gave up 2 bases and J gave up 2 bases, with 9 bases separating them. CDR1 is KGHSH, CDR2 LQKENI, per germline. The CDR3 covers 14 residues. This CDR3 reads CASSPDLEQETQYF. In DNA, the CDR3 is TGTGCCAGCTCACCAGACCTGGAACAAGAGACCCAGTACTTC.

This clonotype was detected a few times. The genes are TRBV9 and TRBJ2-1; D uncertain. The length of the CDR3 is 16 residues. Trimming removed 4 bases at V and 0 bases at J, with 14 bases between. Germline CDR1 and CDR2: SGDLS and YYNGEE. The DNA for the CDR3 is TGTGCCAGCAGCTCTGAAAGCGCCAGCTCCTACAATGAGCAGTTCTTC. Amino acids: CASSSESASSYNEQFF.

The chain joins TRBV11-3 to TRBJ2-1; 9 bases are shared with TRBD1. Germline CDR1 SGHNT, CDR2 YENEEA. CDR3 length: 15 residues. The ends lost 4 bases at V and 10 bases at J; junction bases unmatched: 11. Here the CDR3 reads CASSSGTGTPMEQFF. DNA of the CDR3: TGTGCCAGCAGCTCCGGGACAGGGACCCCAATGGAGCAGTTCTTC.

This clonotype has only a few counts. This rearrangement joins TRBV12-3 or TRBV12-4 to TRBJ2-1; D might be TRBD2 (5 bases). The CDR3 length is 12 residues. The germline V and J ends were trimmed by 6 bases and 8 bases, with 11 bases remaining between them. CDR3 in DNA: TGTGCCAGCAGCATTGGAGGCGATGAGCAGTTCTTC. Amino acids: CASSIGGDEQFF.

The table lists this clonotype with many counts. CDR3 sequence: CASSLGRGNQPQHF. CDR3 coding DNA: TGTGCCAGCAGCTTAGGCCGGGGGAATCAGCCCCAGCATTTT. The chain has TRBV7-9 and TRBJ1-5; possibly TRBD1 for D (5 bases). The CDR3 sequence is 14 residues long. V was cut by 1 base and J by 4 bases, with 8 bases left in between. Germline V gene lookup returns CDR1 SEHNR and CDR2 FQNEAQ (reference sequence).

This clonotype was recorded a few times. The chain has TRBV5-5 and TRBJ1-4; D ambiguous. Germline V gives CDR1 SGHKS, CDR2 YYEKEE (reference sequence). Trimming removed 2 bases at V and 0 bases at J, with 5 bases between. This CDR3 is built from 14 residues. The CDR3 nucleotides read TGTGCCAGCAGCTTAGGTGCAACTAATGAAAAACTGTTTTTT. This translates into CASSLGATNEKLFF. Supplemented by reference TRBV5-5 and TRBJ1-4, the full variable domain reads DAGVTQSPTHLIKTRGQQVTLRCSPISGHKSVSWYQQVLGQGPQFIFQYYEKEERGRGNFPDRFSARQFPNYSSELNVNALLLGDSALYLCASSLGATNEKLFFGSGTQLSVL.